Each of the 11 T cell receptor beta chains below was sequenced from the same sample in a study of T cell changes during pregnancy in multiple sclerosis. Only in-frame clones appear in the TCRdb table, and some are missing; sequencing was by immunoSEQ multiplex PCR. The data show over 90,000 clones, roughly 93% seen once. Specimen: peripheral blood, collected after pregnancy. The receptor set was obtained from a female donor with multiple sclerosis, enrolled in a pregnancy study.

The chain employs TRBV18 and TRBJ1-2; no definite D call. CDR3 length: 16 residues. Germline V gives CDR1 KGHSH, CDR2 LQKENI. V lost 4 bases and J lost 4, with 19 bases in between. The CDR3 sequence: CASSQTTGGFPYGYTF. As DNA, the CDR3 is TGTGCCAGCTCACAGACCACGGGTGGTTTTCCCTATGGCTACACCTTC.

This chain connects TRBV19 to TRBJ2-7, with D maybe TRBD1 (5 bases). This CDR3 region has 14 residues. The V gene lost 6 bases and the J gene lost 1 base, with 13 bases spanning the gap. The germline CDR1 and CDR2 sequences are LNHDA and SQIVND (reference sequence). Written as DNA, the CDR3 is TGTGCCAGTAGCCCGATGGGGCAGTCCTACGAGCAGTACTTC. Its translation is CASSPMGQSYEQYF.

The V call is TRBV25-1, the J call TRBJ2-7; D remains ambiguous. The V gene lost 3 bases and the J gene lost 3 bases, with 6 bases spanning the gap. CDR1 and CDR2 from the germline V gene are MGHDK and SYGVNS. The CDR3 sequence is 12 residues long. The CDR3 loop is CASSDPFYEQYF. The CDR3 region has the DNA TGTGCCAGCAGTGACCCTTTCTACGAGCAGTACTTC.

V is TRBV5-4 and J is TRBJ1-2, with 9 positions matching TRBD1. Germline CDR1 is SGHNT and CDR2 is YYREEE (reference sequence). The trim removed 4 bases at V and 3 bases at J, leaving 10 bases unmatched. The CDR3 has 16 amino acids. The CDR3 sequence: CASSVLTGGWDYGYTF. The CDR3 DNA is TGTGCCAGCAGCGTACTGACAGGGGGGTGGGACTATGGCTACACCTTC.

The chain is built from TRBV19 and TRBJ1-5, with D perhaps matching TRBD1 (5 bases). The germline V gene has CDR1 LNHDA and CDR2 SQIVND (reference sequence). Trimming shortened V by 1 base and J by 6 bases, and 13 bases separated the two germline ends. This CDR3 region has 15 residues. The CDR3 DNA reads TGTGCCAGTAGTATAGGAGCAGGGTCGGTTCAGCCCCAGCATTTT. Protein product: CASSIGAGSVQPQHF.

As to this clone: Different DNA sequences within this sample yield the same CDR3. The chain is built from TRBV5-1 and TRBJ1-1; 8 nucleotides line up with TRBD1. The trim removed 3 bases at V and 1 base at J, leaving 2 bases unmatched. The CDR3 totals 14 residues. CDR1 and CDR2 (germline): SGHRS, YFSETQ. CDR3 amino acids: CASSSQGGNTEAFF. In nucleotides, the CDR3 is TGCGCCAGCAGCTCACAGGGGGGGAACACTGAAGCTTTCTTT.

The chain is built from TRBV19 and TRBJ2-7; the match to TRBD2 covers 11 bases. CDR1 and CDR2 (germline): LNHDA, SQIVND (reference sequence). The CDR3 consists of 16 residues. V was clipped by 8 bases and J by 3 bases; unmatched bases: 12. The CDR3 here is CASGSSGRNRLYEQYF. CDR3 coding DNA: TGTGCCAGTGGGTCTAGCGGGAGGAATCGGCTCTACGAGCAGTACTTC.

The chain has TRBV6-4 and TRBJ2-1; D is possibly TRBD1 (6 bases). Deletions cut 4 bases from V and 15 bases from J, with 22 bases between. This CDR3 contains 14 residues. The germline CDR1 and CDR2 sequences are MRHNA and SNTAGT. The CDR3: CASSVSLESGVLFF. The CDR3 region has the DNA TGTGCCAGCAGTGTTAGTTTGGAGTCAGGGGTGCTGTTCTTC.

The J gene is TRBJ2-6, the V gene TRBV25-1; D perhaps matches TRBD1 (6 bases). There are 16 residues in the CDR3. Germline V gene data show CDR1 as MGHDK and CDR2 as SYGVNS. The V end was cut by 4 bases, the J end by 2 bases, with 12 bases between. The DNA for the CDR3 is TGTGCCAGCAGTGGTACAGGGACAACTGGGGCCAACGTCCTGACTTTC. Amino acids: CASSGTGTTGANVLTF.

The chain recombines TRBV5-5 with TRBJ1-3; TRBD1 matches 8 bases. The CDR3 sequence is 15 residues long. Germline values: CDR1 SGHKS, CDR2 YYEKEE (reference sequence). Trimming at V came to 4 bases and at J to 0 bases, leaving 3 bases not matched to a gene. CDR3 amino acids: CASSIGQGSGNTIYF. The DNA of the CDR3 is TGTGCCAGCAGCATAGGACAGGGCTCTGGAAACACCATATATTTT. The complete variable domain, with remaining parts taken from reference TRBV5-5 and TRBJ1-3, reads DAGVTQSPTHLIKTRGQQVTLRCSPISGHKSVSWYQQVLGQGPQFIFQYYEKEERGRGNFPDRFSARQFPNYSSELNVNALLLGDSALYLCASSIGQGSGNTIYFGEGSWLTVV.

The J gene is TRBJ2-2, the V gene TRBV19, with 7 bases aligning to TRBD2. This CDR3 contains 17 residues. J lost 2 bases, V lost 3 bases, and 9 bases had no gene match. From germline, CDR1 is LNHDA and CDR2 SQIVND (reference sequence). In DNA, the CDR3 is TGTGCCAGTAGTATTTTTCTTGTGACTAGCAACACCGGGGAGCTGTTTTTT. It specifies CASSIFLVTSNTGELFF.